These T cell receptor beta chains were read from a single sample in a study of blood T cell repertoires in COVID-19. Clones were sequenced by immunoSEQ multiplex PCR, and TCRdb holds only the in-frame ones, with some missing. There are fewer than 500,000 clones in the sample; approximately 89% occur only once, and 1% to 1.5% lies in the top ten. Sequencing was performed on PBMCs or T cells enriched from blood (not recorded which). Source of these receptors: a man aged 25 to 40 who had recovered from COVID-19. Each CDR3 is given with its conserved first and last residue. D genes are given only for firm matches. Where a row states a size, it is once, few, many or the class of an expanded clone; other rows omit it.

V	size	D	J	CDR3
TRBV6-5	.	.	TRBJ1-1	CASSSDRLNTEAFF
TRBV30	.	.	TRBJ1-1	CAWSWEPATEAFF
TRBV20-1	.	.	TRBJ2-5	CSAGRQETQYF
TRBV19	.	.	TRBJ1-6	CASSSTGSPLHF
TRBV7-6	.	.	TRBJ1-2	CASSLAPDSPTSDGYTF
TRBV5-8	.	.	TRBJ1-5	CASSLGQISNQPQHF
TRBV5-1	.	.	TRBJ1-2	CASSPNGGDYGYTF
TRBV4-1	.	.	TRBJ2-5	CASSQDPAARETQYF
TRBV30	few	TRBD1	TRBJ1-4	CAFAGQGAEKLFF
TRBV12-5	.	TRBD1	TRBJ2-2	CASGPPTGGRLITGELFF
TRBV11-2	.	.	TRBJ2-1	CASSPNYNEQFF
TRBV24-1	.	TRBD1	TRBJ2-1	CATSTGGLDEQFF
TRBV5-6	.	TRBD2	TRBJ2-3	CASSLAGGLTDTQYF
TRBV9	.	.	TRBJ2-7	CASSVAGGHHYEQYF
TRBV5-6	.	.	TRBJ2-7	CASSFRSGTQIYEQYF
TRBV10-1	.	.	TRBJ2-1	CASSSPGGREQFF
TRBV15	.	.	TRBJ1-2	CATSSSTVGYTF
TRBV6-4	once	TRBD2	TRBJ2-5	CASSEGVAGIETQYF
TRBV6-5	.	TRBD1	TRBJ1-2	CASRPPGGAIGGYTF
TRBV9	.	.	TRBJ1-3	CASSDNRESSGNTIYF
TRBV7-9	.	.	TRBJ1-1	CASSLVAGLGRNTEAFF
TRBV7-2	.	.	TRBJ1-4	CASSNQGSREKLFF
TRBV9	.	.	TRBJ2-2	CASSVVGQNTGELFF
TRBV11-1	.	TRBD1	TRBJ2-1	CASSLGTGAEQFF
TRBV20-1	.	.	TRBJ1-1	CSATDTGAFF
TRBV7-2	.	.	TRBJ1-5	CASSLDYQPQHF
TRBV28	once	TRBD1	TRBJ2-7	CASSRGDRGHGEQYF
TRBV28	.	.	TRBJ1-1	CASSSRAGAFF
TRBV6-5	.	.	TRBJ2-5	CASSPRREETQYF
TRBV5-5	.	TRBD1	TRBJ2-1	CASSPLDRGNEQFF
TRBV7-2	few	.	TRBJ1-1	CASSLSGWNTEAFF
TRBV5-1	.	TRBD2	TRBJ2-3	CASSLSGGVSTDTQYF
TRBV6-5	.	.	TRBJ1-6	CASSYSGQAYNSPLHF
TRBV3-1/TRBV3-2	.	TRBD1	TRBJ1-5	CASSHGTGGGNQPQHF
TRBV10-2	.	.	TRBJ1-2	CASSELSGTKRFYGYTF
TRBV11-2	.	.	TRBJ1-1	CASSYQGSRAFF
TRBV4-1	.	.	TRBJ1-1	CASSQGETNGEAFF
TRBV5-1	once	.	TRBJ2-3	CASSQKDTQYF
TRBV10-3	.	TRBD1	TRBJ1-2	CATMWEGDSTYGYTF
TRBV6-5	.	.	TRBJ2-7	CASSYKGPPGDEQYF
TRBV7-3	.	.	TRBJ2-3	CASSLSGVGGTDTQYF